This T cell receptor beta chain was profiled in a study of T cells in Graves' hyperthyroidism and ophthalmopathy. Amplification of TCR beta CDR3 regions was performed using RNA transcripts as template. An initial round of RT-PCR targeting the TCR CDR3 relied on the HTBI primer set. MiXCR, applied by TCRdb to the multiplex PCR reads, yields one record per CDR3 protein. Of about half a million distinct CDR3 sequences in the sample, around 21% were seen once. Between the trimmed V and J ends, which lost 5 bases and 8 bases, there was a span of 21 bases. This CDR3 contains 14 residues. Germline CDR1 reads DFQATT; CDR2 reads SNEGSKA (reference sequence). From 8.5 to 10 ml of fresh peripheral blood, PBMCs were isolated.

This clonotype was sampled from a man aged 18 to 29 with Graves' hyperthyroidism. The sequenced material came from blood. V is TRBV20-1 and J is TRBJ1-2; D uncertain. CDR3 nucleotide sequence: TGCAGTGCTGATCTCCAGGACGTATCGGAGGGCTACACCTTC. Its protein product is CSADLQDVSEGYTF.